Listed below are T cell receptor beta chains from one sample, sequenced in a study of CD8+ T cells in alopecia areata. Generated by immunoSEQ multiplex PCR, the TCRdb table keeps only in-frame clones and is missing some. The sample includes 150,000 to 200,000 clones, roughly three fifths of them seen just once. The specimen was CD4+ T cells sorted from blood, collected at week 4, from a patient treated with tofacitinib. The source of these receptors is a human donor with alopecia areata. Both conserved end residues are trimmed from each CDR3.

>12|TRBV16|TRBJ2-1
ASSPRGGNNEQF
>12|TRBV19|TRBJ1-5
ASSRTGGDQPQH
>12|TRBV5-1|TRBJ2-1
ASSLDTRGNEQF
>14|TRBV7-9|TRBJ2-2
ASSLGTTESTGELF
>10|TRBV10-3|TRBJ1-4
AISDVGEKLF
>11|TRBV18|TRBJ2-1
ASSPVERDEQF
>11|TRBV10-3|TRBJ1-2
AISERNYYGYT
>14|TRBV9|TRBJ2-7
ASSVEAQGGGSEQY
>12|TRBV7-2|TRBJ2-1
ASSPRGYGNEQF
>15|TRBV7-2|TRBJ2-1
ASSFRLAGGRVNEQF
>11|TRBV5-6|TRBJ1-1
ASSLQTGTQAF
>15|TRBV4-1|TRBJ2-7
ASSQIPRRTFTREQY
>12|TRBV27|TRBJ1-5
ASSALNSNQPQH
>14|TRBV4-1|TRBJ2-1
ASSQVLVLRANEQF
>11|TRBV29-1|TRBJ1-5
SARTGSNQPQH
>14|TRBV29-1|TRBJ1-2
SVVSPGTAGLDGYT
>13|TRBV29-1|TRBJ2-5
SAPPGAGSQETQY
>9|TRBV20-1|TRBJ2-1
SAIEYNEQF
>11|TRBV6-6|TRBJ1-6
ASNRGLDSPLH
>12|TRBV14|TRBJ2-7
ASSQGSISYEQY
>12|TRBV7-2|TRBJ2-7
ASSSGQGSYEQY
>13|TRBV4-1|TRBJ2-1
ASSQDLLALVLQF
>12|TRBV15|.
ATSRDLTFLELF
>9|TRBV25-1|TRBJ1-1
ASRGASGAF
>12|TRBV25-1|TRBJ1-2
ASSPWGQGNGYT
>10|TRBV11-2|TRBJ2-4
ASSLGENIQY
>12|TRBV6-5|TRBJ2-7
ASSRPGNSREQY
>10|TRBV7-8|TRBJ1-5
ASSLVDQPQH
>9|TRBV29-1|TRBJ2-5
SVEVRETQY
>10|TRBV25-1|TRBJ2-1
ASSVSGGLPF
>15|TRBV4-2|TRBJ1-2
ASSQDTGAPSRGGYT
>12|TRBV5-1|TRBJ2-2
ASTSGPNTGELF
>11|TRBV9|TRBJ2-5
ASSAGPQETQY
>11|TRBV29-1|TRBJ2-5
SVRDGPQETQY
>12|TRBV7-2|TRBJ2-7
ASSPGTGRLEQY
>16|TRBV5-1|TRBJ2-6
ASSFLGEKLSGANVLT
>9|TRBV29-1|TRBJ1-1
SGSTGTEAF
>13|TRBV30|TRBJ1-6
AWSSRGPRDSPLH
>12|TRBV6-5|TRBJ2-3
ASSYSKVADTQY
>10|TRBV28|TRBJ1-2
ASSLSSQGYT
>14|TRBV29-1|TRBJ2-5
SVEGLAGGPRETQY
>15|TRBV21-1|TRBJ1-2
ASSKAGQRGTNYGYT
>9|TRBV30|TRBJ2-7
AWSTMYEQY
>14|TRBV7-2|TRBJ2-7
ASSPGLAGERYEQY
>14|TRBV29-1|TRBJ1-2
SADPWPRGPQYGYT
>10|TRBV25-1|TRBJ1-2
ASSEDVYGYT
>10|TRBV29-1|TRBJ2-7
SVAVDAYEQY
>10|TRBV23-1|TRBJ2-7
ASEEGSYEQY
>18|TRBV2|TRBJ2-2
ATKTGTRRGLGTNTGELF
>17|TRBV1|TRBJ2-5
TSSQDEEASGGPQETQY
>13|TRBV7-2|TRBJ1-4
ASSLVEGWNEKLF